This T cell receptor beta chain was sequenced during a study of T cells after yellow fever vaccination. Study-wide results and limits: Contamination of FACS-sorted repertoires by abundant clonotypes from the bulk population could occur.

Germline-derived CDR1 and CDR2 are MGHRA and YSYEKL. The V end lost 1 base, the J end lost 10 bases, and 16 bases lay between the germline ends. This CDR3 has 14 amino acids. This clonotype was seen more than once but under ten times. Its antigen is not known. TCRdb processed the 5' RACE reads anew with MiXCR; each CDR3 protein has one entry. The repertoire holds more than 80,000 distinct CDR3 sequences, with under 6.5% as singletons. Specimen: CD8+ T cells sorted from PBMCs, collected 10 days after the yellow fever booster vaccination. The TCR originated in a man aged 18-30 years who received the YFV17D yellow fever vaccine. The genes are TRBV4-1 and TRBJ1-1, with D perhaps TRBD1 (5 bases). The CDR3 DNA is TGCGCCAGCAGCCAAGTGGGTCGGGGGGAAGGAGCTTTCTTT. Amino acid sequence: CASSQVGRGEGAFF.